This T cell receptor beta chain was identified during a study of shared clonotypes between healthy human individuals (dated by TCRdb to about 2020). Turning to the overall study: Three men and two women, aged 18 to 49 years, made up the cohort. For each donor, three plates each were used for CD4 naive and CD4 memory, two plates were used for CD8 naive, and one plate was used for CD8 memory. To estimate repertoire size and how much clonotypes are shared between individuals, the study performed deep sequencing of blood TCR repertoires from a handful of healthy adults. Libraries were prepared and TCR repertoires were sequenced by different laboratories using diverse techniques, in order to increase sequencing depth and limit assay-specific biases. Each donor's leukapheresis produced roughly between roughly 0.85 and 10 billion PBMCs.

CD8 naive samples were obtained by positive selection for CCR7 among CD45RO-negative cells, yielding a CD45RA+CCR7+ population from which TemRA cells were excluded. The donors were healthy, HIV-negative adults who had no recently reported acute infections or vaccinations. Every donor was a Caucasian adult living in Nashville, Tennessee, USA. Blood was collected by leukapheresis, and PBMCs were isolated by Ficoll-Histopaque density gradient centrifugation and then cryopreserved in liquid nitrogen vapor phase. Analytical flow cytometry was used to check the purity and quantity of every magnetically sorted T cell population. Each sorted fraction had its genomic DNA isolated and then quantified by UV absorbance on a Nanodrop 2000c. Comments on this clone: This clone's antigen is unknown. No much larger clone is present one base from it, and per-base qualities are unavailable.

Using the deep immunoSEQ assay, multiplex PCR amplified TCR CDR3 regions from genomic DNA. Extracted genomic DNA from each cell subset was spread evenly across all wells of several immunoSEQ 96-well plates, with each plate serving as a replicate. For sorted subsets, each replicate PCR was loaded with 200 ng genomic DNA, equivalent to approximately 27,000 T cell genomes. Purified libraries were measured with a Qubit 3.0 fluorometer, size-checked on a Bioanalyzer 2100, and measured again with the KAPA Library Quantification kit. Every immunoSEQ 96-well plate was sequenced on a separate single-read 150-cycle Illumina NextSeq 550 flow cell. The paper's processing steps were these. Because only junctional sequences without quality scores were contained in the immunoSEQ output, filtering matching that applied to full-length reads could not be performed. Sequences were annotated with PyIR, a Python wrapper for IgBLAST v1.9, and V/J genes and CDR3 were assigned using IMGT germline references. Any read was removed if the V/J assignment was weak (E-value above 1e-6), the CDR3 was missing, or the read contained stop codons, out-of-frame junctions, or ambiguous translated residues. A V3J clonotype was defined by an identical inferred V gene, J gene, and CDR3 amino acid sequence. The percentage overlap between two repertoires was calculated by dividing the number of shared unique clonotypes by the size of the smaller repertoire. Repertoire richness was assessed with RTK rarefaction, the Chao1 estimator, and Recon v2.1 estimates of unobserved clonotypes. OLGA was used to compute generation probabilities for all TCRbeta clonotypes that the gDNA method yielded from a handful of donors. TCRdb's version of the immuneACCESS table is confined to in-frame rearrangements and falls short of the full clone set. An unresolved V gene accounts for under half of the shortfall where checked; the remainder is of unknown origin. Clone size and the V and J calls come from that table; the DNA yielded D and trimming. The sample table records hundreds of thousands of clones; 95% to 96% of these occur just once. Together, the top ten hold roughly 0.1% of the sample.

Beyond this particular receptor, the publication reports: Sampling was restricted to blood, and TCR repertoires in tissues likely differ from the TCR repertoires found in blood. Estimated clonotype richness was generally larger for naive than for memory subsets. Sharing across a handful of donors was observed for approximately 5% of naive CD4, about 3.2% of naive CD8, over 2% of memory CD4, and about 0.39% of memory CD8 clonotypes. Higher generation probabilities were observed for clonotypes shared by all four sorted-subset donors than for non-shared clonotypes. Incomplete sequencing was indicated by rarefaction of sorted-subset datasets, despite the large sequencing depth. Pairwise subsampling indicated that sequencing depth was expected to affect the degree of clonotype sharing among donors. The genetic and exposure-history diversity represented was limited by the small number of donors.

The sequence came from a woman in her 30s in good health. The material sequenced was naive CD8+ T cells sorted from blood. Read against the paper, the sample's cell subset or site label means: CD45RA+CCR7+.

The sequence in DNA is TGTGCCAGCAGCCCCGGGACAATGAACACCGGGGAGCTGTTTTTT. Its product reads: CASSPGTMNTGELFF. Rearrangement joined TRBV6-6 to TRBJ2-2; perhaps TRBD1 is the D gene, with 6 bases matching. The CDR3 sequence holds 15 residues, the cysteine and phenylalanine included. This entry keeps only the CDR3 DNA: 45 bases, framed from base 1. The germline V gene (reference sequence) specifies MNHNY as CDR1 and SVGAGI as CDR2. Cut back by 6 bases and 1 base, the V and J ends lie 12 bases apart.